The 31 T cell receptor beta chains below were found in one sample sequenced in a study of OX40 agonist ivuxolimab in advanced cancers. The assay was immunoSEQ multiplex PCR, and TCRdb's table has in-frame clones only and misses some. The repertoire holds roughly 46,000 clones, with around nine tenths as singletons. Specimen: CD4+ or CD8+ T cells sorted from blood, collected in a trial of the OX40 agonist ivuxolimab. The receptors here all came from an adult with an advanced solid tumor such as melanoma, head and neck, liver or kidney cancer.

This clone was counted between two and nine times. The gene calls are TRBV7-9 and TRBJ1-1; D gene unclear. Trimming removed 2 bases from V and 5 bases from J, with 9 bases in between. Per germline, CDR1 SEHNR and CDR2 FQNEAQ (reference sequence). CDR3 size: 13 residues. DNA of the CDR3: TGTGCCAGCAGCTTATACACGGGGACTGAAGCTTTCTTT. Translated, it gives CASSLYTGTEAFF.

The V and J genes are TRBV13 and TRBJ2-7; D tentatively reads TRBD1 or TRBD2 (5 bases each). V was clipped by 1 base and J by 9 bases, with 10 bases between them. The germline V gene encodes CDR1 PRHDT and CDR2 FYEKMQ (reference sequence). This CDR3 spans 12 amino acids. The CDR3 region has the DNA TGTGCCAGCAGCTTAGTTCGGGGCGGGCAGTACTTC. Translated: CASSLVRGGQYF.

This chain joins TRBV5-4 and TRBJ2-1; 7 positions agree with TRBD2. The CDR3 sequence is 16 residues long. V lost 4 bases to trimming and J lost 2 bases; unmatched junction nucleotides: 9. Germline V gene sequence: CDR1 SGHNT, CDR2 YYREEE (reference sequence). The CDR3 sequence: CASSPTGTSAYNEQFF. CDR3 DNA: TGTGCCAGCAGCCCTACAGGAACTAGCGCCTACAATGAGCAGTTCTTC.

The J gene is TRBJ2-1, the V gene TRBV5-4; the D is unclear. With 4 bases removed from V and 6 bases from J, the gap between germline ends came to 11 bases. CDR1 and CDR2 from the germline V gene are SGHNT and YYREEE (reference sequence). The CDR3 loop spans 13 amino acids. Here the CDR3 reads CASSPRWGNEQFF. In nucleotides, the CDR3 is TGTGCCAGCAGCCCCCGCTGGGGCAATGAGCAGTTCTTC.

This chain joins TRBV6-6 and TRBJ1-5, with D hard to call. V was cut by 0 bases and J by 7 bases, with 7 bases left in between. The CDR3 loop spans 13 amino acids. Per germline, CDR1 MNHNY and CDR2 SVGAGI (reference sequence). The CDR3 spells CASSYSTGQPQHF. In DNA form, the CDR3 reads TGTGCCAGCAGTTACTCGACCGGGCAGCCCCAGCATTTT.

This chain links TRBV7-9 with TRBJ2-7; 7 bases line up with TRBD2. The CDR3 runs to 14 residues. Germline values: CDR1 SEHNR, CDR2 FQNEAQ (reference sequence). J lost 3 bases, V lost 1 base, and 3 bases had no gene match. Here the CDR3 reads CASSLGGRGYEQYF. CDR3 DNA sequence: TGTGCCAGCAGCTTAGGCGGGAGAGGCTACGAGCAGTACTTC.

The chain is built from TRBV5-1 and TRBJ2-2; D is unresolved. The germline V gene has CDR1 SGHRS and CDR2 YFSETQ. Trimming removed 6 bases from V and 5 bases from J, with 8 bases in between. The CDR3 length is 12 residues. CDR3 coding DNA: TGCGCCAGCACTTCCGAGACCGGGGAGCTGTTTTTT. This codes for CASTSETGELFF.

The genes are TRBV5-6 and TRBJ2-3; D is unresolved. The CDR3 contains 12 residues. Trimming removed 4 bases at V and 6 bases at J, with 9 bases between. The germline V gene encodes CDR1 SGHDT and CDR2 YYEEEE. CDR3 DNA: TGTGCCAGCAGCATTGACCTGGATACGCAGTATTTT. Translating gives CASSIDLDTQYF.

The rearrangement joins TRBV6-5 to TRBJ2-1; D unclear. The V and J ends lost 0 bases and 8 bases respectively, with 11 bases between them. The CDR3 contains 14 residues. The germline gives CDR1 MNHEY, CDR2 SVGAGI. Here the CDR3 reads CASSYSRASDEQFF. CDR3 DNA: TGTGCCAGCAGTTACTCGCGAGCTTCCGATGAGCAGTTCTTC.

V gene TRBV29-1 combines with J gene TRBJ2-1, with D hard to call. Trimming cost V 6 bases and J 10 bases, with 13 bases left between them. This CDR3 comprises 11 residues. The germline CDR1 and CDR2 sequences are SQVTM and ANQGSEA. The CDR3, as DNA: TGCAGCGTCGAACGAACCGGGGAGCAGTTCTTC. Encoded protein: CSVERTGEQFF.

V is TRBV28 and J is TRBJ1-1, with D tentatively TRBD1 (5 bases). Germline V gives CDR1 MDHEN, CDR2 SYDVKM. This CDR3 has 16 amino acids. With 5 bases removed from V and 4 bases from J, the gap between germline ends came to 20 bases. The CDR3 sequence: CASSPRWTITLTEAFF. CDR3 coding DNA: TGTGCCAGCAGTCCCCGATGGACAATAACCCTCACTGAAGCTTTCTTT.

This clone is categorized as medium-sized (0.01 to 0.1%). The chain joins TRBV9 to TRBJ2-3, with 7 nucleotides matching TRBD2. With 8 bases clipped from V and 0 bases from J, the junction kept 6 bases outside the gene matches. Germline V gene lookup returns CDR1 SGDLS and CDR2 YYNGEE. This CDR3 spans 14 amino acids. This CDR3 is CARRGRTSTDTQYF. The CDR3 DNA follows: TGTGCCAGGCGCGGGAGAACTAGCACAGATACGCAGTATTTT.

The chain is built from TRBV4-2 and TRBJ1-5; D is undetermined. With 0 bases removed from V and 4 bases from J, the gap between germline ends came to 10 bases. Germline CDR1 is LGHNA and CDR2 is YNFKEQ. The CDR3 length is 15 residues. The CDR3 region is CASSQDFRQNQPQHF. The CDR3 DNA reads as TGTGCCAGCAGCCAAGATTTCCGACAAAATCAGCCCCAGCATTTT.

The chain has TRBV5-6 and TRBJ1-1, with D tentatively TRBD1 (5 bases). Deletions cut 9 bases from V and 2 bases from J, with 17 bases between. This CDR3 is 14 amino acids long. In germline, CDR1 is SGHDT, CDR2 YYEEEE. This CDR3 is CATKSWTLNTEAFF. The CDR3 coding sequence is TGTGCCACCAAATCCTGGACACTAAACACTGAAGCTTTCTTT.

The chain has TRBV16 and TRBJ2-2; D is unresolved. The V and J ends lost 7 bases and 7 bases respectively, with 25 bases between them. This CDR3 region has 17 residues. Looked up from germline, CDR1 is KGHSY and CDR2 is FQNENV. Here the CDR3 DNA reads TGTGCCAGCACCCCCGTGGTCTCCGGGTTCCGTGGCGGGGAGCTGTTTTTT. Its protein is CASTPVVSGFRGGELFF.

J is TRBJ2-5 and V is TRBV5-1; no clear D. The CDR3 is 14 residues long. The V and J ends lost 0 bases and 5 bases respectively, with 11 bases between them. CDR1 SGHRS and CDR2 YFSETQ come from the germline V gene. The CDR3 here is CASSLEALGETQYF. CDR3 DNA: TGCGCCAGCAGCTTGGAGGCGCTTGGGGAGACCCAGTACTTC.

The chain couples TRBV11-3 to TRBJ2-7, with D unresolved. Germline CDR1 and CDR2: SGHNT and YENEEA. Trimming removed 1 base from V and 4 bases from J, with 5 bases in between. The CDR3 covers 12 residues. The CDR3 DNA reads TGTGCCAGCAGCTTAGTGGTATACGAGCAGTACTTC. Its protein product is CASSLVVYEQYF.

The V and J genes are TRBV5-1 and TRBJ2-7; D uncertain. Per germline, CDR1 SGHRS and CDR2 YFSETQ. The CDR3 contains 11 residues. V lost 3 bases to trimming and J lost 3 bases, with 4 bases between them. In nucleotides, the CDR3 is TGCGCCAGCAGCTCAGACTACGAGCAGTACTTC. As protein: CASSSDYEQYF. Using reference TRBV5-1 and TRBJ2-7 for the parts outside the CDR3, the full variable domain is KAGVTQTPRYLIKTRGQQVTLSCSPISGHRSVSWYQQTPGQGLQFLFEYFSETQRNKGNFPGRFSGRQFSNSRSEMNVSTLELGDSALYLCASSSDYEQYFGPGTRLTVT.

This clone came up once. At one end, the junction sequence differs from germline, possibly due to a read error. The rearrangement joins TRBV23-1 to TRBJ2-4; 10 nucleotides line up with TRBD1. TRBV23-1 is reported as an ORF; its role is uncertain. The CDR3 runs to 20 residues. This CDR3 is CASRQLLPGQGRGAKNIQYF. The CDR3 DNA follows: TGCGCCAGCAGACAATTATTACCGGGACAGGGGAGAGGAGCCAAAAACATTCAGTACTTC.

The chain combines TRBV7-2 with TRBJ2-5; possibly TRBD1 for D (5 bases). Germline lookup yields CDR1 SGHTA and CDR2 FQGNSA. V dropped 8 bases and J dropped 4 bases, with 14 bases sitting between them. This CDR3 has 13 residues. CDR3 amino acids: CASRREILETQYF. The DNA for the CDR3 is TGTGCCAGCCGCAGGGAAATATTAGAGACCCAGTACTTC.

This rearrangement joins TRBV30 to TRBJ2-5; TRBD2 is a possible D gene (5 bases). Trimming cost V 2 bases and J 5 bases, with 12 bases left between them. CDR1 is GTSNPN and CDR2 is SVGIG in the germline V gene (reference sequence). The CDR3 extends over 13 amino acids. The DNA of the CDR3 is TGTGCCTGGAGTATAATTCGCGGGGAGACCCAGTACTTC. Residues: CAWSIIRGETQYF.

This rearrangement joins TRBV5-5 to TRBJ2-6; D gene uncertain. Trimming stripped 2 bases from V and 3 bases from J, with 3 bases between. Per the germline V gene, CDR1 is SGHKS and CDR2 is YYEKEE (reference sequence). This CDR3 has 13 residues. The CDR3 DNA reads TGTGCCAGCAGCTTAAGTGGGGCCAACGTCCTGACTTTC. Its translation: CASSLSGANVLTF.

This rearrangement joins TRBV11-2 to TRBJ2-5; tentatively, D is TRBD2 (5 bases). CDR3 size: 17 residues. Germline lookup yields CDR1 SGHAT and CDR2 FQNNGV. Trimming took 2 bases from V and 1 from J, leaving 17 bases between them. The CDR3 DNA reads TGTGCCAGCAGCTTAAGAGGTCGGGGTCGGCGCCAAGAGACCCAGTACTTC. It codes for CASSLRGRGRRQETQYF.

The J gene is TRBJ2-5, the V gene TRBV7-4; D is unclear. Trimming shortened V by 5 bases and J by 5 bases, and 21 bases separated the two germline ends. Germline V CDR1 and CDR2: SGHVT, SQSDAQ. CDR3 length: 16 amino acids. CDR3 in DNA: TGTGCCAGCAGCCCGAGGCCAGCTAGTCTACGGGAGACCCAGTACTTC. This encodes CASSPRPASLRETQYF.

The chain is built from TRBV6-5 and TRBJ2-5; D is possibly TRBD1 (6 bases). V was clipped by 5 bases and J by 4 bases, with 8 bases between them. The CDR3 sequence is 12 residues long. Germline V gene data show CDR1 as MNHEY and CDR2 as SVGAGI. The CDR3 region has the DNA TGTGCCAGCAGTAGCAGGGGAGAGACCCAGTACTTC. Translation gives CASSSRGETQYF.

As regards this clone: The junction departs from the called germline gene at one end, perhaps through a read error. The chain carries TRBV28 and TRBJ2-5, with TRBD1 matching over 7 bases. This CDR3 is 14 amino acids long. From germline, CDR1 is MDHEN and CDR2 SYDVKM. As DNA, the CDR3 is TGTGCCAGCACCATGGGGGACAGTCAAGGGACCCAGTACTTC. It yields the protein CASTMGDSQGTQYF.

This rearrangement joins TRBV9 to TRBJ1-1, with D uncertain. Per germline, CDR1 SGDLS and CDR2 YYNGEE. CDR3 length: 15 residues. V dropped 1 base and J dropped 6 bases, with 16 bases sitting between them. Here the CDR3 reads CASSVSDATSAEAFF. The CDR3 nucleotides are TGTGCCAGCAGCGTATCGGACGCTACCTCAGCTGAAGCTTTCTTT.

The J gene is TRBJ2-1, the V gene TRBV27; 11 bases map to TRBD2. CDR1 is MNHEY and CDR2 is SMNVEV in the germline V gene (reference sequence). CDR3 length equals 19 residues. V lost 5 bases, J lost 7 bases, and 19 bases stayed unmatched. The CDR3 region has the DNA TGTGCCAGCAGTCCCTACAGACTAGCGGGGATGAATAGGGTAAATGAGCAGTTCTTC. Translating it yields CASSPYRLAGMNRVNEQFF.

The rearrangement joins TRBV9 to TRBJ2-7, with D maybe TRBD2 (6 bases). The V gene's germline CDR1 is SGDLS and CDR2 YYNGEE. The germline V and J ends were trimmed by 6 bases and 0 bases, with 16 bases remaining between them. This CDR3 has 15 residues. This CDR3 is CASTRSLEGSYEQYF. CDR3 bases: TGTGCCAGCACCCGGAGCTTGGAGGGCTCCTACGAGCAGTACTTC.

The gene calls are TRBV5-4 and TRBJ2-6, with D perhaps TRBD2 (5 bases). In germline, CDR1 is SGHNT, CDR2 YYREEE (reference sequence). Trimming cost V 2 bases and J 5 bases, with 8 bases left between them. This CDR3 has 14 amino acids. The CDR3 nucleotides are TGTGCCAGCAGCTTCCGAGGGAGGGCCAACGTCCTGACTTTC. It translates to CASSFRGRANVLTF. Full variable domain (rest looked up from reference TRBV5-4 and TRBJ2-6): ETGVTQSPTHLIKTRGQQVTLRCSSQSGHNTVSWYQQALGQGPQFIFQYYREEENGRGNFPPRFSGLQFPNYSSELNVNALELDDSALYLCASSFRGRANVLTFGAGSRLTVL.

V usage is TRBV6-6 and J usage is TRBJ2-3; 13 nucleotides match TRBD2. Germline-derived CDR1 and CDR2 are MNHNY and SVGAGI (reference sequence). V lost 6 bases to trimming and J lost 3 bases; unmatched junction nucleotides: 3. This CDR3 contains 15 residues. CDR3 in amino acids: CASRRTSGSTDTQYF. In DNA, the CDR3 is TGTGCCAGCAGGAGGACTAGCGGGAGTACAGATACGCAGTATTTT.